Listed below are T cell receptor beta chains from one sample, sequenced in a study of blood T cell repertoires in COVID-19. Libraries were prepared by immunoSEQ multiplex PCR; TCRdb keeps only in-frame clonotypes and omits some of them. Among around 300,000 clones listed, 80% to 90% were seen once. The specimen was peripheral blood. Receptors were obtained from a man aged 50 to 59 with active or convalescent COVID-19. The CDR3 runs from the conserved cysteine through the conserved F or W.

TRBJ2-7	14	TRBV28	CASSTGQGAYEQYF
TRBJ2-1	16	TRBV7-9	CASSYPRASGYNEQFF
TRBJ1-1	14	TRBV18	CASSSTKGDTEAFF
TRBJ2-3	15	TRBV6-4	CASSDSSGDTDTQYF
TRBJ1-1	13	TRBV6-5	CASSYQENTEAFF
TRBJ1-6	15	TRBV4-3	CASSQLGQWNSPLHF
TRBJ1-3	13	TRBV28	CASRQGAGNTIYF
TRBJ1-2	15	TRBV2	CASRARDRGVSGYTF
TRBJ1-4	14	TRBV28	CASSGDSSSEKLFF
TRBJ2-7	16	TRBV6-2/TRBV6-3	CASSHLGTSGNYEQYF
TRBJ2-3	13	TRBV5-1	CAQGRSSTDTQYF
TRBJ2-1	15	TRBV28	CASSLWLAGNNEQFF
TRBJ2-7	15	TRBV7-9	CASSPITSGVKEQYF
TRBJ1-1	15	TRBV19	CASSMEGQGGTEAFF
TRBJ1-2	14	TRBV19	CASSPGGTVAGYTF
TRBJ2-3	16	TRBV7-2	CASTPRLGGSTDTQYF
TRBJ1-2	15	TRBV5-8	CASSFRTGGLEGYTF
TRBJ2-7	14	TRBV3-1/TRBV3-2	CASSSGLVYYEQYF
TRBJ1-4	13	TRBV2	CASGEQGHEKLFF
TRBJ1-2	13	TRBV28	CASSLLQGYGYTF
TRBJ2-7	17	TRBV15	CATSRGGSGTGEYEQYF
TRBJ2-3	16	TRBV5-1	CASSVQGARSTDTQYF
TRBJ2-7	14	TRBV19	CASSNSREVGEQYF
TRBJ2-1	14	TRBV7-9	CASSSLLSYNEQFF
TRBJ2-1	16	TRBV6-6	CASSPLLATTYNEQFF
TRBJ2-5	18	TRBV3-1/TRBV3-2	CASSQALAGGMYQETQYF
TRBJ1-2	15	TRBV24-1	CATTTRQVANYGYTF
TRBJ1-2	13	TRBV10-1	CASSETSRGGYTF
TRBJ1-4	15	TRBV7-2	CASSLRTGWGEKLFF